The clone carrying this TCR beta chain was observed many times. These data belong to a study of T-cell reconstitution after alpha-beta-depleted transplantation in children. With 1 base removed from V and 5 bases from J, the gap between germline ends came to 18 bases. Germline V gene sequence: CDR1 SGHVS, CDR2 FNYEAQ. The CDR3 contains 18 residues. Unique molecular identifiers were incorporated during preparation of the TCRbeta library. Using its own MiXCR run on the PCR reads, TCRdb lists one record per CDR3 protein. This repertoire shows 250,000 to 300,000 distinct CDR3 sequences, around 10% found once; its top ten account for roughly 7%.

The V gene is TRBV7-6, the J gene TRBJ1-6, with TRBD1 as a possible D gene (5 bases). Here the sequenced sample was PBMCs, taken before TCRalphabeta/CD19-depleted stem cell transplant. The sequence came from a boy in the first two years of life with acute myeloid leukemia, due to receive a stem cell transplant. CDR3 amino acids: CASSLGTSRGGDNSPLHF. The CDR3 coding sequence is TGTGCCAGCAGCTTAGGAACGTCTCGTGGGGGGGATAATTCACCCCTCCACTTT.